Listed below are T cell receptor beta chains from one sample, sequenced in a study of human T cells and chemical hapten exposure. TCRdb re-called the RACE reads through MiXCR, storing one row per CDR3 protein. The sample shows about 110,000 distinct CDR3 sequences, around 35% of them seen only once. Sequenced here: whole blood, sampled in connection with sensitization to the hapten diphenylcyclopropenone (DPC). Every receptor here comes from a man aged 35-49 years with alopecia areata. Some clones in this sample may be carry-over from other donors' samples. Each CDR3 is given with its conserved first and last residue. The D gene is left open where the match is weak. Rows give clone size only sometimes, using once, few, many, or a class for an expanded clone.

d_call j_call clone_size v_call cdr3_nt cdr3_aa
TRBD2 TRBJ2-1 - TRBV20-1 TGCAGTGCTAGTAGCGCTAGCGGGAGTGGTGAGCAGTTCTTC CSASSASGSGEQFF
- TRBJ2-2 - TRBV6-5 TGTGCCAGCAATCTAACGAACACCGGGGAGCTGTTTTTT CASNLTNTGELFF
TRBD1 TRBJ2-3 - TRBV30 TGTGCCTGGGGACAGGGGGCTCGAACAGATACGCAGTATTTT CAWGQGARTDTQYF
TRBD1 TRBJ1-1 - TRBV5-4 TGTGCCAGCCGTCGAGCGCCGACAGGGAGAGACACTGAAGCTTTCTTT CASRRAPTGRDTEAFF
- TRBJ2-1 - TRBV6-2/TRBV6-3 TGTGCCAGCAGCCAGACTAGGCCCCCCGTCAATGAGCAGTTCTTC CASSQTRPPVNEQFF
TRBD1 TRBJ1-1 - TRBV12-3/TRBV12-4 TGTGCCAGCAGTCTACTGACAGGGCGGACTGAAGCTTTCTTT CASSLLTGRTEAFF
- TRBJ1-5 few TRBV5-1 TGCGCCAGCAGCTTAGGGGACAACAATCAGCCCCAGCATTTT CASSLGDNNQPQHF
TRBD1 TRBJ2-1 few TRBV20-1 TGCAGTGCTCGAGGACAGGGAATCCGTGAGCAGTTCTTC CSARGQGIREQFF
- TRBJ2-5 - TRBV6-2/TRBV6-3 TGTGCCAGCAGCCAACCTAACAGGGAAGAGACCCAGTACTTC CASSQPNREETQYF
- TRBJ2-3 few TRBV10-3 TGTGCCATCACCACGGACGGTACGCAGTATTTT CAITTDGTQYF
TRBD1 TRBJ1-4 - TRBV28 TGTGCCAGCATCCACCCGGGGACAGGGGAAAAACTGTTTTTT CASIHPGTGEKLFF
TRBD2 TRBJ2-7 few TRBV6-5 TGTGCCAGCAGTCGAACTAGCGGAAATTACGAGCAGTACTTC CASSRTSGNYEQYF
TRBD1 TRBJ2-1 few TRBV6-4 TGTGCCAGCAGTGACTCGGACAGGGGGCTTAAGGGTGAGCAGTTCTTC CASSDSDRGLKGEQFF
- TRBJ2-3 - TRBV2 TGTGCCAGCAGTCTCGGAGCAGTTCTCTGGCGGAGGACCACAGATACGCAGTATTTT CASSLGAVLWRRTTDTQYF
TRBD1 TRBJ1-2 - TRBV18 TGTGCCAGCTCACCACTTTCGGGACAGGGGGCTTATGGCTACACCTTC CASSPLSGQGAYGYTF
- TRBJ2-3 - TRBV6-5 TGTGCCAGCAGAGTCGGGAAGTTCACAGATACGCAGTATTTT CASRVGKFTDTQYF
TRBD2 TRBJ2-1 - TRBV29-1 TGCAGCGTTGCCACTAGCGGAGTGTACAATGAGCAGTTCTTC CSVATSGVYNEQFF
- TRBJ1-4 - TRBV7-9 TGTGCCAGCAGCCAGGACGGAAGAAATGAAAAACTGTTTTTT CASSQDGRNEKLFF
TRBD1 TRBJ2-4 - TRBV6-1 TGTGCCAGCAGTTGGACAGGGGGCCCAAAAAACATTCAGTACTTC CASSWTGGPKNIQYF
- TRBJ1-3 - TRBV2 TGTGCCAGCAGTGAAAGAGGAGGAGATGGAAACACCATATATTTT CASSERGGDGNTIYF
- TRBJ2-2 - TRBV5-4 TGTGCCAGCAGCTTGGCCGGGACCCCCGGGGAGCTGTTTTTT CASSLAGTPGELFF
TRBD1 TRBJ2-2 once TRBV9 TGTGCCAGCACCAGATCAGGGGGATCAAACACCGGGGAGCTGTTTTTT CASTRSGGSNTGELFF
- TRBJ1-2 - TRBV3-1 TGTGCCAGCAGCCAAGAGCCCGGGGAGCATAGGGGCTACACCTTC CASSQEPGEHRGYTF
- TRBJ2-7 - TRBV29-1 TGCAGCGCCACCGCCGGGCAGCCGACCTACGAGCAGTACTTC CSATAGQPTYEQYF
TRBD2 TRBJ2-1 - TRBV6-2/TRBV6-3 TGTGCCAGCAGAGGCTGGCGGGAGGATGATGAGCAGTTCTTC CASRGWREDDEQFF
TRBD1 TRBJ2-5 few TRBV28 TGTGCCAGCAGATTATGGACAGGGGTCCAGGAGACCCAGTACTTC CASRLWTGVQETQYF
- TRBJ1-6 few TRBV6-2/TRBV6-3 TGTGCCAGCAGTACGCGAGAGGGCGAGAAGTCACCCCTCCACTTT CASSTREGEKSPLHF
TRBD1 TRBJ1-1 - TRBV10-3 TGTGCCATCAGTGAGTCGGGACAGGGGGAAGCTTTCTTT CAISESGQGEAFF
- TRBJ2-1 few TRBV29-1 TGCAGCGTTGAAACAGGGAGGACCTACAATGAGCAGTTCTTC CSVETGRTYNEQFF
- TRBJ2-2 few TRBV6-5 TGTGCCAGCAGTTACTCCTTCGGGAAGCCCCTGAACACCGGGGAGCTGTTTTTT CASSYSFGKPLNTGELFF
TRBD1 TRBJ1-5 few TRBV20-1 TGCAGTGCTGCCGGGACAGGGGGCGATACGGTCAATCAGCCCCAGCATTTT CSAAGTGGDTVNQPQHF
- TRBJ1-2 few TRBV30 TGTGCCTGGAGTCCGAAGGGAGATTTCTATGGCTACACCTTC CAWSPKGDFYGYTF
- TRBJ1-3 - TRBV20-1 TGCAGTGCTCTCCGAGGGGGGGCGTTGGGAAACACCATATATTTT CSALRGGALGNTIYF
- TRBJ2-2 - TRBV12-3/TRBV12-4 TGTGCCAGCAGTTTAAAAGACGGGCTGTTTTTT CASSLKDGLFF
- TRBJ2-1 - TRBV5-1 TGCGCCAGCAGCTTGGCAAATGGGTTAATGTACAATGAGCAGTTCTTC CASSLANGLMYNEQFF
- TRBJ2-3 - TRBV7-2 TGTGCCAGCAGTCGGGGGGTTGCGGGGGCGACGCAGTATTTT CASSRGVAGATQYF
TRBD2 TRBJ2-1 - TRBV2 TGTGCCAGCAGAGAGACTAGCGGGTCAAGGAATGAGCAGTTCTTC CASRETSGSRNEQFF
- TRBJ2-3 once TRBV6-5 TGTGCCAGCAGCCGGGGTAGTGGGGGGCGCCCAGATACGCAGTATTTT CASSRGSGGRPDTQYF
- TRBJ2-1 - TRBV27 TGTGCCAGCAGTTTATCGGAGGCAGGGGCCCGAAATGAGCAGTTCTTC CASSLSEAGARNEQFF
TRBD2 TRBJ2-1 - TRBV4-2 TGTGCCAGCAGCCAAGTTGGCGGGAGGCTAAGGTCCTACAATGAGCAGTTCTTC CASSQVGGRLRSYNEQFF
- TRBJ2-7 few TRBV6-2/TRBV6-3 TGTGCCAGCAGTCGAGAACAAGGGGAGGAGCAGTACTTC CASSREQGEEQYF
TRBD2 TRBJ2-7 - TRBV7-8 TGTGCCAGCAGCCGAGCTAGCGGCTCCTACGAGCAGTACTTC CASSRASGSYEQYF
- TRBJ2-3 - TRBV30 TGTGCCTGGAGTGGAATCCCGAGCGCGGATACGCAGTATTTT CAWSGIPSADTQYF
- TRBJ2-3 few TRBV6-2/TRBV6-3 TGTGCCAGCAGTGGGCGGATTGACACGCAGTATTTT CASSGRIDTQYF
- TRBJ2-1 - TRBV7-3 TGTGCCAGCAGCTCCTTACCTAGTGGTCGGCAGTTCTTC CASSSLPSGRQFF
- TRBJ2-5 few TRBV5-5 TGTGCCAGCAGCTTGCGACTAGAGCCCCAAGAGACCCAGTACTTC CASSLRLEPQETQYF
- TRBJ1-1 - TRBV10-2 TGCGCCAGCAGTGATGGTGGGGGAACTGAAGCTTTCTTT CASSDGGGTEAFF
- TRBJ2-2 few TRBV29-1 TGCAGCGTCGCTCCGAACACCGGGGAGCTGTTTTTT CSVAPNTGELFF
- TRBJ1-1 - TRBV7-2 TGTGCCAGCAGCTTAATGGACGGGGGGCGGACTGAAGCTTTCTTT CASSLMDGGRTEAFF
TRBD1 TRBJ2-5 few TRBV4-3 TGCGCCAGCAGCCACCGGGGACAGCAAGAGACCCAGTACTTC CASSHRGQQETQYF
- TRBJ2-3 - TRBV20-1 TGCAGTGCTGTTACCTACACGGGAGCTCTTAGGGATACGCAGTATTTT CSAVTYTGALRDTQYF
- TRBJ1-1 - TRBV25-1 TGTGCCAGGGGGGGCTCGAGGGGGGTTAGCTCTGAAGCTTTCTTT CARGGSRGVSSEAFF
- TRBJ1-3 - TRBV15 TGTGCCACCAGCAGAGATGGCGGGCCTGGAAACACCATATATTTT CATSRDGGPGNTIYF
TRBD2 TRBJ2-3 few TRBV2 TGTGCCAGCAAGTTGACTAGCGGGGGCACAGATACGCAGTATTTT CASKLTSGGTDTQYF
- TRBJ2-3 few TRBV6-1 TGTGCCAGCAGGACTAGCACAGATACGCAGTATTTT CASRTSTDTQYF
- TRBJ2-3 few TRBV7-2 TGTGCCAGCAGCTTAGGGGTCAGGGGGGCGGATACGCAGTATTTT CASSLGVRGADTQYF
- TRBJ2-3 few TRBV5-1 TGCGCCAGCAGCTTGGCGAGGACTAGCACAGATACGCAGTATTTT CASSLARTSTDTQYF
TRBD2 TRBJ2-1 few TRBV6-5 TGTGCCAGCAGCCGGGAAGCGGGAAACTACAATGAGCAGTTCTTC CASSREAGNYNEQFF